The clone carrying this T cell receptor beta chain occurred a few times. Antigen: not known. The V end lost 4 bases, the J end lost 2 bases, and 13 bases lay between the germline ends. Germline values: CDR1 SGHNT, CDR2 YYREEE (reference sequence). The CDR3 loop spans 16 amino acids. This sample was taken from a study of T cells in narcolepsy. Study-level background: Patients with NT1 or NT2 and healthy control donors were enrolled.

TCRdb's table, derived via immunoSEQ multiplex PCR, lists solely in-frame clones and lacks some. The sample shows about 27,000 clones, approximately 89% of them seen only once. Study outcomes and limitations: Autoreactive clonotypes reportedly recurred in blood of same and different patients, not controls.

Input material: CD45RA- memory CD4+ T cells from PBMCs. The genes are TRBV5-4 and TRBJ2-6; D is unresolved. The clonotype originates from a human donor with narcolepsy. The CDR3 region is CASSQGPATGANVLTF. As DNA, the CDR3 is TGTGCCAGCAGCCAAGGACCGGCCACTGGGGCCAACGTCCTGACTTTC.